A selection of T cell receptor beta chains follows, all from one sample in a study of identical twins. TCRdb reprocessed the 5' RACE reads via MiXCR and lists one record per CDR3 protein. In the table there are approximately 550,000 distinct CDR3 sequences, 20% to 25% of which are singletons. The sample was also linked to a second study, of yellow fever vaccine responses in identical twins.

Material for sequencing was CD4+ T cells sorted from blood. Receptor source: a woman younger than 30 in good health. The CDR3 runs from the conserved cysteine through the conserved F or W. D genes are given only for firm matches.

>TRBD2|TRBJ2-1|TRBV7-9
CASSLTSGRAVNEQFF
>TRBD1|TRBJ2-4|TRBV10-3
CAVQGSGNIQYF
>-|TRBJ2-5|TRBV15
CATSGVWGSDEQETQYF
>TRBD1|TRBJ1-2|TRBV12-3/TRBV12-4
CASSRTGRGDYGYTF
>TRBD2|TRBJ2-1|TRBV7-3
CASSVRAGGVGIEQFF
>-|TRBJ2-3|TRBV11-2
CASSFILNLYGGESTDTQYF
>-|TRBJ2-5|TRBV2
CASSAADRRAQYF
>TRBD2|TRBJ2-1|TRBV18
CASSPPPLTSGRSRGYNEQFF
>-|TRBJ1-1|TRBV20-1
CSASQGHVEAFF
>-|TRBJ2-1|TRBV12-3/TRBV12-4
CASMRGHYREQFF
>TRBD2|TRBJ2-3|TRBV7-9
CASSFSIRDYATDTQYF
>TRBD1|TRBJ2-5|TRBV6-2/TRBV6-3
CASSQPTGTGETQYF
>-|TRBJ1-6|TRBV20-1
CSAAGGNNSPLHF
>-|TRBJ2-1|TRBV5-1
CASSLGTRAYNEQFF
>TRBD1|TRBJ2-3|TRBV6-1
CASRSGQTNTQYF
>TRBD1|TRBJ1-5|TRBV15
CATSRPDREHQPQHF
>-|TRBJ2-1|TRBV7-2
CASSLVNYNEQFF
>-|TRBJ2-2|TRBV10-3
CAISEIGISNTGELFF
>-|TRBJ2-2|TRBV20-1
CSAVFSGRNTGELFF
>TRBD1|TRBJ2-2|TRBV28
CASSRDSLTGELFF
>-|TRBJ2-1|TRBV25-1
CASTGPSYNEQFF
>-|TRBJ2-5|TRBV4-1
CASSLYGTVETQYF
>-|TRBJ2-1|TRBV21-1
CASSSRRELAGVRYGTFF
>-|TRBJ1-4|TRBV6-1
CASSPRFSTNEKLFF
>-|TRBJ2-3|TRBV6-5
CASSYLLDSTDTQYF
>-|TRBJ2-7|TRBV21-1
CASSSHPGQAYEQYF
>TRBD2|TRBJ2-1|TRBV20-1
CSASGPGLAGGLSYNEQFF
>TRBD2|TRBJ2-1|TRBV4-2
CASSPRSERLAGSSYNEQFF
>TRBD1|TRBJ1-1|TRBV20-1
CSATGTGGENTEAFF
>TRBD1|TRBJ1-5|TRBV12-3/TRBV12-4
CASSFRETGNQPQHF
>TRBD2|TRBJ2-7|TRBV11-2
CASSLLTGGNSYEQYF
>TRBD1|TRBJ1-3|TRBV2
CASSEETGSSGNTIYF
>TRBD2|TRBJ2-2|TRBV14
CASSQLAGGPRELFF
>-|TRBJ1-3|TRBV20-1
CSARGQEPGNTIYF
>-|TRBJ2-1|TRBV28
CASRTGTRGHEQFF
>TRBD1|TRBJ1-2|TRBV5-1
CASSPLTGPPYGYTF
>-|TRBJ2-7|TRBV6-1
CASSEGGPYEQYF
>-|TRBJ1-4|TRBV18
CASSPRGTDEKLFF
>TRBD2|TRBJ2-1|TRBV6-5
CASSYSLAGGPPLYNEQFF
>-|TRBJ2-1|TRBV9
CASSVLEGSYNEQFF
>-|TRBJ2-6|TRBV12-3/TRBV12-4
CASSSTGTLSGANVLTF
>TRBD1|TRBJ2-2|TRBV9
CASSMDRGQNTGELFF
>-|TRBJ1-1|TRBV6-5
CASSYRPMNTEAFF
>-|TRBJ1-1|TRBV10-3
CAISGTPNTEAFF
>-|TRBJ2-2|TRBV10-3
CAISERTNTGELFF
>-|TRBJ2-5|TRBV14
CASSQSQETQYF
>-|TRBJ2-2|TRBV4-1
CASSGSNTGELFF
>-|TRBJ2-3|TRBV10-3
CAISDPTTAPLHRYQYF
>-|TRBJ1-1|TRBV12-3/TRBV12-4
CASSLVDGSEAFF
>-|TRBJ1-2|TRBV9
CASSVVPGSNYGYTF
>-|TRBJ1-1|TRBV11-1
CVSSSALGAGPTEAFF
>TRBD2|TRBJ2-2|TRBV7-9
CASSFSLAGGNTGELFF